These T cell receptor beta chains were read from a single sample in a study of T cells in Graves' hyperthyroidism and ophthalmopathy. MiXCR, applied by TCRdb to the multiplex PCR reads, yields one record per CDR3 protein. This sample carries 490,000 or so distinct CDR3 sequences, about 20% of them seen once, and the ten largest clones take 45% to 50%. Sequencing was done on a sample of blood. Every receptor here comes from a woman between 70 and 85 years old with Graves' ophthalmopathy. The CDR3 runs from the conserved cysteine through the conserved F or W. The D gene is left open where the match is weak. Some rows mark clone size as missing; the rest say once, few, many or name a class of expanded clone.

v_gene	abundance	j_gene	len	d_gene	CDR3aa	CDR3nt
TRBV28	many	TRBJ2-7	16	TRBD2	CASSGLAGGFYERQYF	TGTGCCAGCAGTGGACTAGCGGGAGGATTCTACGAGCGGCAGTACTTC
TRBV5-1	few	TRBJ1-1	12	NA	CASSLHPGEAFF	TGCGCCAGCAGCTTGCATCCTGGCGAAGCTTTCTTT
TRBV11-2	many	TRBJ2-7	18	NA	CASSPIKGRGRGPYEQYF	TGTGCCAGCAGCCCCATAAAAGGGCGGGGAAGAGGGCCCTACGAGCAGTACTTC
TRBV19	few	TRBJ2-3	16	NA	CASSIDGVSPPDTQYF	TGTGCCAGTAGTATAGATGGAGTGTCTCCACCGGATACGCAGTATTTT
TRBV9	NA	TRBJ2-1	15	TRBD2	CASSVAGGPGNEQFF	TGTGCCAGCAGCGTAGCGGGAGGGCCCGGGAATGAGCAGTTCTTC
TRBV3-1	NA	TRBJ2-4	18	NA	CASSHLPRGSLAKNIQYF	TGTGCCAGCAGCCATCTCCCCCGGGGCAGCCTAGCCAAAAACATTCAGTACTTC
TRBV2	many	TRBJ2-5	15	TRBD1	CASSERGQRQETQYF	TGTGCCAGCAGTGAACGGGGACAGCGACAAGAGACCCAGTACTTC
TRBV7-9	many	TRBJ2-5	15	TRBD2	CASSSTSGMRETQYF	TGTGCCAGCAGCTCAACTAGCGGGATGCGAGAGACCCAGTACTTC
TRBV10-3	few	TRBJ2-7	14	NA	CAISESRGRHEQYF	TGTGCCATCAGTGAGTCAAGGGGCCGCCACGAGCAGTACTTC
TRBV6-1	many	TRBJ2-7	15	TRBD2	CASSELAGGPAEQYF	TGTGCCAGCAGTGAACTAGCGGGAGGGCCGGCCGAGCAGTACTTC
TRBV6-1	NA	TRBJ2-7	16	TRBD2	CASSALAGAIPYEQYF	TGTGCCAGCAGTGCCCTAGCGGGAGCGATCCCCTACGAGCAGTACTTC
TRBV6-1	NA	TRBJ1-5	14	NA	CASSPGLSTQPQHF	TGTGCCAGCAGTCCGGGACTCTCCACTCAGCCCCAGCATTTT
TRBV19	NA	TRBJ2-7	14	TRBD1	CASSIKGAEGEQYF	TGTGCCAGTAGTATAAAGGGGGCGGAAGGCGAGCAGTACTTC
TRBV11-2	few	TRBJ1-4	16	NA	CASSTDRIATNEKLFF	TGTGCCAGCAGCACAGACAGGATAGCAACTAATGAAAAACTGTTTTTT
TRBV7-3	many	TRBJ2-1	15	NA	CASSLFGSSYNEQFF	TGTGCCAGCAGCTTATTCGGGAGCTCCTACAATGAGCAGTTCTTC
TRBV29-1	few	TRBJ2-2	14	TRBD1	CSVATGKGTGELFF	TGCAGCGTAGCGACAGGGAAGGGCACCGGGGAGCTGTTTTTT
TRBV10-3	NA	TRBJ2-7	15	NA	CAISEGLESPYEQYF	TGTGCCATCAGTGAGGGGCTAGAGAGTCCCTACGAGCAGTACTTC
TRBV12-3/TRBV12-4	NA	TRBJ1-3	16	TRBD1	CASSSFFGQAGNTIYF	TGTGCCAGCAGTTCATTCTTCGGACAGGCTGGAAACACCATATATTTT
TRBV7-2	few	TRBJ1-3	15	NA	CASSVVILSGNTIYF	TGTGCCAGCAGCGTAGTTATACTCTCTGGAAACACCATATATTTT
TRBV11-1	NA	TRBJ1-4	13	NA	CVSSLSDEEKLFF	TGTGTCAGCAGCTTATCGGACGAAGAAAAACTGTTTTTT
TRBV7-9	many	TRBJ1-2	15	TRBD1	CASSFPPGQGNGYTF	TGTGCCAGCAGCTTCCCCCCCGGACAGGGGAATGGCTACACCTTC
TRBV11-2	many	TRBJ2-5	14	NA	CASSPFTSAETQYF	TGTGCCAGCAGCCCGTTTACTAGTGCCGAGACCCAGTACTTC
TRBV24-1	NA	TRBJ2-1	18	NA	CATSDLTVHLLGNNEQFF	TGTGCCACCAGTGATTTAACCGTACACTTGCTGGGAAACAATGAGCAGTTCTTC
TRBV3-1	NA	TRBJ2-7	16	NA	CASSQEGTGTPGEQYF	TGTGCCAGCAGCCAAGAGGGGACGGGGACCCCTGGCGAGCAGTACTTC
TRBV28	NA	TRBJ2-1	16	TRBD1	CASSPKPPGQGFEQFF	TGTGCCAGCTCCCCTAAGCCCCCGGGACAGGGTTTTGAGCAGTTCTTC
TRBV6-1	NA	TRBJ1-3	13	TRBD1	CASLGQGGNTIYF	TGTGCCAGCCTGGGACAGGGTGGAAACACCATATATTTT
TRBV4-1	few	TRBJ2-5	18	TRBD2	CASSQGEMGLAGRETQYF	TGCGCCAGCAGCCAAGGGGAAATGGGACTAGCGGGAAGAGAGACCCAGTACTTC
TRBV4-1	few	TRBJ1-4	16	NA	CASSQDHVHRNEKLFF	TGCGCCAGCAGCCAAGATCATGTACACCGTAATGAAAAACTGTTTTTT
TRBV7-2	NA	TRBJ1-3	15	NA	CASSPGPLSGNTIYF	TGTGCCAGCAGTCCAGGGCCCCTCTCTGGAAACACCATATATTTT
TRBV10-3	NA	TRBJ2-5	12	TRBD2	CAIGGERETQYF	TGTGCCATCGGGGGGGAGAGGGAGACCCAGTACTTC
TRBV6-2/TRBV6-3	few	TRBJ2-7	14	NA	CAGARSKFSYEQYF	TGTGCCGGGGCGCGCTCTAAATTCTCCTACGAGCAGTACTTC
TRBV14	NA	TRBJ1-2	15	NA	CASSQGRSGLYGYTF	TGTGCCAGCAGCCAAGGAAGAAGCGGGCTCTATGGCTACACCTTC